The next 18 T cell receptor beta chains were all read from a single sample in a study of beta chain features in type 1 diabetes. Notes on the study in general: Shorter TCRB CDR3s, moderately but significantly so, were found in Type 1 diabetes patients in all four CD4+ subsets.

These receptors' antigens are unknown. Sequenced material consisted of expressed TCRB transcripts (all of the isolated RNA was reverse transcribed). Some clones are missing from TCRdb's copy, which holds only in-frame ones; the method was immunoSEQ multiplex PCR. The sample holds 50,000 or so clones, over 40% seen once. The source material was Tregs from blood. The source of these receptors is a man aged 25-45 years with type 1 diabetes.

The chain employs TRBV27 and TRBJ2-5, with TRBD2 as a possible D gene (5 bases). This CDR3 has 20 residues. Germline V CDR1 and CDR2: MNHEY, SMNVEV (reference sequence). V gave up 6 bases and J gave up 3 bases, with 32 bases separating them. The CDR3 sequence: CASRKGQGSFLLEREETQYF. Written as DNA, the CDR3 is TGTGCCAGCAGAAAAGGTCAAGGGTCGTTCCTACTAGAGAGGGAAGAGACCCAGTACTTC.

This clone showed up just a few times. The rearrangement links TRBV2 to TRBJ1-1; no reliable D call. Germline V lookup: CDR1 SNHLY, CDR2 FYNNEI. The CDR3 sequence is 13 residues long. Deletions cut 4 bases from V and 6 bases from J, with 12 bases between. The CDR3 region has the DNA TGTGCCAGCAGTGCTACAGTCGGGGCTGAAGCTTTCTTT. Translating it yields CASSATVGAEAFF. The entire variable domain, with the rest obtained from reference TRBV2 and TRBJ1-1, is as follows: EPEVTQTPSHQVTQMGQEVILRCVPISNHLYFYWYRQILGQKVEFLVSFYNNEISEKSEIFDDQFSVERPDGSNFTLKIRSTKLEDSAMYFCASSATVGAEAFFGQGTRLTVV.

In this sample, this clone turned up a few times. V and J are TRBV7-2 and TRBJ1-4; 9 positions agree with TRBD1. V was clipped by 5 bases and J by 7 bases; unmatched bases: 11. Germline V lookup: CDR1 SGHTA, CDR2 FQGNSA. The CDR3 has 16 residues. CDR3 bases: TGTGCCAGCAGCCTGGGACGGGACAGGGTGGTTGAAAAACTGTTTTTT. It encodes CASSLGRDRVVEKLFF.

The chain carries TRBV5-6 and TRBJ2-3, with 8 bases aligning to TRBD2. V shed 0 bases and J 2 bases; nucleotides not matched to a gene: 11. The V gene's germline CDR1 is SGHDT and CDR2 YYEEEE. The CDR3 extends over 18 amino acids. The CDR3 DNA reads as TGTGCCAGCAGCTTGGGGGGCGGGAGGTTTTCCATCACAGATACGCAGTATTTT. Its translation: CASSLGGGRFSITDTQYF.

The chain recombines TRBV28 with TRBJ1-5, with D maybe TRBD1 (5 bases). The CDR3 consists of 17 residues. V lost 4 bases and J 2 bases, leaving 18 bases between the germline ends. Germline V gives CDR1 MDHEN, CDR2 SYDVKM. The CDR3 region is CASSSGTGGFGNQPQHF. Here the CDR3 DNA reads TGTGCCAGCAGTTCAGGGACGGGAGGGTTCGGCAATCAGCCCCAGCATTTT.

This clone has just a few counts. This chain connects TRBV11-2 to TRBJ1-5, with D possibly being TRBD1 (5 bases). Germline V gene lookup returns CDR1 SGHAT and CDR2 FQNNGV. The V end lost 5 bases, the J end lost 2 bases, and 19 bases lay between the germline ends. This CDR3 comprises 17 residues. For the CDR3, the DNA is TGTGCCAGCAGCCGTGGGTTAGGGGTTAGTGGCAATCAGCCCCAGCATTTT. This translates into CASSRGLGVSGNQPQHF. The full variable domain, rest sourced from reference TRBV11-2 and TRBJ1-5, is EAGVAQSPRYKIIEKRQSVAFWCNPISGHATLYWYQQILGQGPKLLIQFQNNGVVDDSQLPKDRFSAERLKGVDSTLKIQPAKLEDSAVYLCASSRGLGVSGNQPQHFGDGTRLSIL.

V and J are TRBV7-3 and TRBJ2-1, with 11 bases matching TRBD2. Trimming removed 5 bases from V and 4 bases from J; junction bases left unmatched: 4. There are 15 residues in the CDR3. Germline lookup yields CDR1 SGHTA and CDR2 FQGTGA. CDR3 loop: CASSRLAGTYNEQFF. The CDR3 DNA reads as TGTGCCAGCAGCCGACTAGCGGGAACGTACAATGAGCAGTTCTTC.

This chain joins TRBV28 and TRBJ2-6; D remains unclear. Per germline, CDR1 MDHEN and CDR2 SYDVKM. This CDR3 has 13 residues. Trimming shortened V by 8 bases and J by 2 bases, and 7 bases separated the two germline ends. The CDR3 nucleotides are TGTGCCAGCCTAAGTACTGGGGCCAACGTCCTGACTTTC. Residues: CASLSTGANVLTF.

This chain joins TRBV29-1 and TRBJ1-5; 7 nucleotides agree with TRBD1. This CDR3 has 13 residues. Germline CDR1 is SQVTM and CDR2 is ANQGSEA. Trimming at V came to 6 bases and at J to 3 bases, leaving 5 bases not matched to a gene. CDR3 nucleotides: TGCAGCGTGGTGGGACAGCCCAATCAGCCCCAGCATTTT. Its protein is CSVVGQPNQPQHF.

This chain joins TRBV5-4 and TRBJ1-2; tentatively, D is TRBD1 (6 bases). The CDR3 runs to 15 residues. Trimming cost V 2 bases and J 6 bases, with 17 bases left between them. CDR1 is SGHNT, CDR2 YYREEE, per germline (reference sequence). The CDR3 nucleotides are TGTGCCAGCAGCTTTAAGTACAGGGATGCTCATGGCTACACCTTC. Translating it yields CASSFKYRDAHGYTF.

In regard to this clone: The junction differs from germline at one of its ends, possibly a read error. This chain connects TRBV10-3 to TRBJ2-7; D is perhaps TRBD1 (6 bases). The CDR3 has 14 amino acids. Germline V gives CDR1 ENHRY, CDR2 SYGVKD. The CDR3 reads CASSRDTRSYEQYF. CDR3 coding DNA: TGTGCCAGCAGTCGGGACACCCGCTCCTACGAGCAGTACTTC.

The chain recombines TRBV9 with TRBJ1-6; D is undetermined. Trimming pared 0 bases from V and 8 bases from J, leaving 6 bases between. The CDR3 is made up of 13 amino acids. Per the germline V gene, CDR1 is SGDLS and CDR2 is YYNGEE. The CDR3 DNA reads TGTGCCAGCAGCGTAGATTCAGATTCACCCCTCCACTTT. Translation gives CASSVDSDSPLHF.

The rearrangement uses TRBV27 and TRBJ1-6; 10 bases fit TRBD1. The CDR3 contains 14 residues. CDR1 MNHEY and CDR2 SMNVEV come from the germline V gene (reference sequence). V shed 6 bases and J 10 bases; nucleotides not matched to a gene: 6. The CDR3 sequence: CASRLGTGESPLHF. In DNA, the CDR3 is TGTGCCAGCAGACTAGGGACAGGGGAATCACCCCTCCACTTT.

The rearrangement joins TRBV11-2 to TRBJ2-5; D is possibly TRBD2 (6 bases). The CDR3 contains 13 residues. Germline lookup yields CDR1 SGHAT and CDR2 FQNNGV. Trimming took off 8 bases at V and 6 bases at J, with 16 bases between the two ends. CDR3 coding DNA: TGTGCCAGCGGGCCGGACTATCTGAAGACCCAGTACTTC. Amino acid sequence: CASGPDYLKTQYF.

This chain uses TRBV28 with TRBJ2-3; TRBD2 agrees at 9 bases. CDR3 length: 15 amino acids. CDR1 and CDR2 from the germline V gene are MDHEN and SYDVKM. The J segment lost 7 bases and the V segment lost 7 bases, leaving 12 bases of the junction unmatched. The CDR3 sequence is CASTPPGLALNTQYF. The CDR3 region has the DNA TGTGCCAGCACCCCCCCGGGACTAGCTTTAAATACGCAGTATTTT. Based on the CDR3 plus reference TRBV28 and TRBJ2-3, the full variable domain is DVKVTQSSRYLVKRTGEKVFLECVQDMDHENMFWYRQDPGLGLRLIYFSYDVKMKEKGDIPEGYSVSREKKERFSLILESASTNQTSMYLCASTPPGLALNTQYFGPGTRLTVL.

CDR3 DNA: TGTGCCAGCAGCGCTCTGGACTACACGATGAACACTGAAGCTTTCTTT. Translating gives CASSALDYTMNTEAFF. The rearrangement joins TRBV7-2 to TRBJ1-1; D ambiguous. Trimming took off 5 bases at V and 0 bases at J, with 16 bases between the two ends. The CDR3 has 16 amino acids. Germline V gene sequence: CDR1 SGHTA, CDR2 FQGNSA.

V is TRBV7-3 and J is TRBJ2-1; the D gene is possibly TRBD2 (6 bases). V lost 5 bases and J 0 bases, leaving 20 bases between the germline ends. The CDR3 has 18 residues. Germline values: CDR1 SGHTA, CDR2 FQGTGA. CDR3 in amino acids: CASSPTPLAPSSYNEQFF. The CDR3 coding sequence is TGTGCCAGCAGCCCCACCCCCCTAGCGCCCAGCTCCTACAATGAGCAGTTCTTC.

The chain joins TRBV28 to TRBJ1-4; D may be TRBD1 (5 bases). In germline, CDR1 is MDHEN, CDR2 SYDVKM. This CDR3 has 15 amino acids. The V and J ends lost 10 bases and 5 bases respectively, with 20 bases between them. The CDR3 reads CATREMGRENEKLFF. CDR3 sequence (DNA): TGTGCCACCAGGGAGATGGGCAGGGAAAATGAAAAACTGTTTTTT. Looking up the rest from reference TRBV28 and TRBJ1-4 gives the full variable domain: DVKVTQSSRYLVKRTGEKVFLECVQDMDHENMFWYRQDPGLGLRLIYFSYDVKMKEKGDIPEGYSVSREKKERFSLILESASTNQTSMYLCATREMGRENEKLFFGSGTQLSVL.